Listed below are T cell receptor beta chains from one sample, sequenced in a study of control samples from healthy donors and cancer patients. Measured with immunoSEQ multiplex PCR; TCRdb has only the in-frame clones, and not every one. The sample holds some 65,000 clones, roughly 82% seen once. The sample consisted of PBMCs. These TCRs come from a woman between 50 and 59 years old with lung cancer. The CDR3 runs from the conserved cysteine through the conserved F or W. Fields, in order: CDR3 protein, CDR3 DNA, clone size, J gene, D gene, V gene. D genes are given only for firm matches. Rows may omit the clone size; those that give it use once, few, many or a size class.

cdr3_aa: CASSIGRERNQPQHF
cdr3_nt: TGTGCCAGTAGTATTGGCAGGGAACGCAATCAGCCCCAGCATTTT
clone_size: .
j_call: TRBJ1-5
d_call: .
v_call: TRBV19

cdr3_aa: CASSSSRQGLSNQPQHF
cdr3_nt: TGTGCCAGTAGTAGCTCCCGACAGGGACTCTCCAATCAGCCCCAGCATTTT
clone_size: .
j_call: TRBJ1-5
d_call: TRBD1
v_call: TRBV19

cdr3_aa: CASSYSGQGLNGYTF
cdr3_nt: TGTGCCAGCAGTTACTCGGGCCAGGGACTGAATGGCTACACCTTC
clone_size: .
j_call: TRBJ1-2
d_call: .
v_call: TRBV6-5

cdr3_aa: CASSYSGQGLTDTQYF
cdr3_nt: TGTGCCAGCAGTTACTCGGGACAGGGACTCACAGATACGCAGTATTTT
clone_size: .
j_call: TRBJ2-3
d_call: TRBD1
v_call: TRBV6-5

cdr3_aa: CASRSGPMNTEAFF
cdr3_nt: TGTGCCAGCAGGTCGGGACCTATGAACACTGAAGCTTTCTTT
clone_size: .
j_call: TRBJ1-1
d_call: .
v_call: TRBV28

cdr3_aa: CASSYSKGYNQPQHF
cdr3_nt: TGTGCCAGCAGTTACTCGAAGGGGTACAATCAGCCCCAGCATTTT
clone_size: .
j_call: TRBJ1-5
d_call: .
v_call: TRBV6-5

cdr3_aa: CASSQIPYGYTF
cdr3_nt: TGTGCCAGCAGTCAGATCCCCTATGGCTACACCTTC
clone_size: .
j_call: TRBJ1-2
d_call: .
v_call: TRBV28

cdr3_aa: CASSIVGDDQPQHF
cdr3_nt: TGTGCCAGTAGTATTGTGGGGGACGATCAGCCCCAGCATTTT
clone_size: .
j_call: TRBJ1-5
d_call: .
v_call: TRBV19

cdr3_aa: CASSRRSATNTGELFF
cdr3_nt: TGTGCCAGCAGTCGACGGTCAGCTACCAACACCGGGGAGCTGTTTTTT
clone_size: .
j_call: TRBJ2-2
d_call: .
v_call: TRBV6-6

cdr3_aa: CAWSLDSNQPQHF
cdr3_nt: TGTGCCTGGAGTCTCGACAGCAATCAGCCCCAGCATTTT
clone_size: .
j_call: TRBJ1-5
d_call: .
v_call: TRBV30

cdr3_aa: CASSQVRGSEQFF
cdr3_nt: TGCGCCAGCAGCCAAGTGCGGGGTTCTGAGCAGTTCTTC
clone_size: .
j_call: TRBJ2-1
d_call: .
v_call: TRBV4-3

cdr3_aa: CASSYRRQGPEKLFF
cdr3_nt: TGTGCCAGCAGTTATCGTCGTCAGGGCCCTGAAAAACTGTTTTTT
clone_size: .
j_call: TRBJ1-4
d_call: .
v_call: TRBV6-2/TRBV6-3

cdr3_aa: CASSLIGTPGYTF
cdr3_nt: TGTGCCAGCAGCTTAATCGGAACTCCTGGCTACACCTTC
clone_size: .
j_call: TRBJ1-2
d_call: .
v_call: TRBV7-2

cdr3_aa: CASSSGGGGHLRGETQYF
cdr3_nt: TGTGCCAGCAGCTCGGGGGGCGGGGGGCACCTCAGAGGAGAGACCCAGTACTTC
clone_size: .
j_call: TRBJ2-5
d_call: TRBD2
v_call: TRBV5-4

cdr3_aa: CSVLDGVGKTQYF
cdr3_nt: TGCAGCGTTCTTGACGGCGTCGGAAAGACCCAGTACTTC
clone_size: .
j_call: TRBJ2-5
d_call: .
v_call: TRBV29-1

cdr3_aa: CASSTHGSYSQPQHF
cdr3_nt: TGTGCCAGCAGTACCCACGGCAGCTATAGTCAGCCCCAGCATTTT
clone_size: once
j_call: TRBJ1-5
d_call: .
v_call: TRBV27

cdr3_aa: CASSSRQEGYGYTF
cdr3_nt: TGTGCCAGCAGCAGCCGACAGGAGGGGTATGGCTACACCTTC
clone_size: .
j_call: TRBJ1-2
d_call: .
v_call: TRBV5-5

cdr3_aa: CASSYDREKANYGYTF
cdr3_nt: TGTGCCAGCAGTTACGACAGGGAGAAGGCCAACTATGGCTACACCTTC
clone_size: .
j_call: TRBJ1-2
d_call: TRBD1
v_call: TRBV6-5

cdr3_aa: CASSIGTGGNEQYF
cdr3_nt: TGCGCCAGCAGCATCGGGACAGGGGGAAACGAGCAGTACTTC
clone_size: once
j_call: TRBJ2-7
d_call: TRBD1
v_call: TRBV5-1

cdr3_aa: CASSSPTNEKLFF
cdr3_nt: TGTGCCAGCAGCTCGCCAACTAATGAAAAACTGTTTTTT
clone_size: .
j_call: TRBJ1-4
d_call: .
v_call: TRBV11-2

cdr3_aa: CASSLEAVSTDTQYF
cdr3_nt: TGCGCCAGCAGCTTGGAGGCCGTTAGCACAGATACGCAGTATTTT
clone_size: .
j_call: TRBJ2-3
d_call: .
v_call: TRBV5-1

cdr3_aa: CASSPRTGKGVEAFF
cdr3_nt: TGTGCCAGTAGTCCTCGGACAGGGAAGGGGGTCGAAGCTTTCTTT
clone_size: .
j_call: TRBJ1-1
d_call: TRBD1
v_call: TRBV19

cdr3_aa: CSVEAGPDRSSYGYTF
cdr3_nt: TGCAGCGTTGAAGCCGGACCAGACAGGTCAAGCTATGGCTACACCTTC
clone_size: .
j_call: TRBJ1-2
d_call: .
v_call: TRBV29-1

cdr3_aa: CASSLSATNYGYTF
cdr3_nt: TGTGCCAGCAGTTTATCGGCCACTAACTATGGCTACACCTTC
clone_size: few
j_call: TRBJ1-2
d_call: .
v_call: TRBV27

cdr3_aa: CASSRDSGGVEQYF
cdr3_nt: TGCGCCAGCAGCCGTGACAGCGGGGGGGTCGAGCAGTACTTC
clone_size: .
j_call: TRBJ2-7
d_call: TRBD2
v_call: TRBV4-1

cdr3_aa: CASSAGYEQYF
cdr3_nt: TGTGCCAGCAGCGCCGGGTACGAGCAGTACTTC
clone_size: .
j_call: TRBJ2-7
d_call: .
v_call: TRBV9

cdr3_aa: CASSLTRTEGGYTF
cdr3_nt: TGTGCCAGCAGCCTGACTAGAACAGAGGGCGGCTACACCTTC
clone_size: .
j_call: TRBJ1-2
d_call: .
v_call: TRBV7-2

cdr3_aa: CASSLVVGHSYEQYF
cdr3_nt: TGTGCCAGCAGCTTAGTTGTCGGACACTCCTACGAGCAGTACTTC
clone_size: .
j_call: TRBJ2-7
d_call: .
v_call: TRBV7-6

cdr3_aa: CASSLFGGTTSSYEQYF
cdr3_nt: TGTGCCAGCAGCTTATTTGGTGGGACTACGAGCTCCTACGAGCAGTACTTC
clone_size: .
j_call: TRBJ2-7
d_call: TRBD2
v_call: TRBV11-2

cdr3_aa: CASRLKYGTENTGELFF
cdr3_nt: TGTGCCAGCAGGTTGAAATACGGGACAGAGAACACCGGGGAGCTGTTTTTT
clone_size: .
j_call: TRBJ2-2
d_call: TRBD1
v_call: TRBV5-4

cdr3_aa: CASSKQGENEKLFF
cdr3_nt: TGTGCCAGCAGCAAACAGGGGGAGAATGAAAAACTGTTTTTT
clone_size: few
j_call: TRBJ1-4
d_call: TRBD1
v_call: TRBV5-4

cdr3_aa: CASSYSEGAGTQYF
cdr3_nt: TGTGCCAGCAGTTACTCGGAGGGGGCCGGAACGCAGTATTTT
clone_size: once
j_call: TRBJ2-3
d_call: .
v_call: TRBV6-5

cdr3_aa: CASSSGGSSYNEQFF
cdr3_nt: TGTGCCAGCAGTTCGGGGGGCAGCTCCTACAATGAGCAGTTCTTC
clone_size: .
j_call: TRBJ2-1
d_call: .
v_call: TRBV28

cdr3_aa: CASSRGANQPQHF
cdr3_nt: TGTGCCAGCAGTAGGGGAGCTAATCAGCCCCAGCATTTT
clone_size: .
j_call: TRBJ1-5
d_call: .
v_call: TRBV6-5

cdr3_aa: CASSRAAPGGLQGASGELFF
cdr3_nt: TGCGCCAGCAGCCGCGCCGCACCCGGCGGATTACAGGGGGCCTCCGGGGAGCTGTTTTTT
clone_size: few
j_call: TRBJ2-2
d_call: TRBD1
v_call: TRBV5-1

cdr3_aa: CASSLNGNYGYTF
cdr3_nt: TGTGCCAGCAGCTTGAACGGTAACTATGGCTACACCTTC
clone_size: .
j_call: TRBJ1-2
d_call: .
v_call: TRBV5-4

cdr3_aa: CASSMARGGEQYF
cdr3_nt: TGTGCCAGTAGTATGGCAAGGGGGGGCGAGCAGTACTTC
clone_size: .
j_call: TRBJ2-7
d_call: .
v_call: TRBV19

cdr3_aa: CATRDSSGANVLTF
cdr3_nt: TGTGCCACCAGGGACAGCTCTGGGGCCAACGTCCTGACTTTC
clone_size: few
j_call: TRBJ2-6
d_call: .
v_call: TRBV24-1

cdr3_aa: CAISESRGQENTGELFF
cdr3_nt: TGTGCCATCAGTGAGTCGAGGGGACAGGAGAACACCGGGGAGCTGTTTTTT
clone_size: .
j_call: TRBJ2-2
d_call: TRBD1
v_call: TRBV10-3

cdr3_aa: CASSTRIYSPLHF
cdr3_nt: TGTGCCAGCAGTACCCGGATTTATTCACCCCTCCACTTT
clone_size: .
j_call: TRBJ1-6
d_call: .
v_call: TRBV7-9

cdr3_aa: CATSSGVWETQYF
cdr3_nt: TGTGCCACCTCTTCGGGTGTGTGGGAGACCCAGTACTTC
clone_size: .
j_call: TRBJ2-5
d_call: .
v_call: TRBV24-1

cdr3_aa: CASSLQGWGEKLFF
cdr3_nt: TGTGCCAGCAGTCTCCAAGGGTGGGGTGAAAAACTGTTTTTT
clone_size: .
j_call: TRBJ1-4
d_call: .
v_call: TRBV6-5

cdr3_aa: CASRGRNTGELFF
cdr3_nt: TGTGCCAGTAGGGGGCGGAACACCGGGGAGCTGTTTTTT
clone_size: .
j_call: TRBJ2-2
d_call: .
v_call: TRBV19

cdr3_aa: CASSYTRGTEAFF
cdr3_nt: TGTGCCAGCAGTTACACCCGAGGCACTGAAGCTTTCTTT
clone_size: .
j_call: TRBJ1-1
d_call: .
v_call: TRBV6-5

cdr3_aa: CSIQGADIQYF
cdr3_nt: TGCAGCATACAGGGGGCGGACATTCAGTACTTC
clone_size: .
j_call: TRBJ2-4
d_call: TRBD1
v_call: TRBV20-1

cdr3_aa: CASSHGSYEQYF
cdr3_nt: TGTGCCAGCAGCCATGGTTCCTACGAGCAGTACTTC
clone_size: once
j_call: TRBJ2-7
d_call: .
v_call: TRBV7-2

cdr3_aa: CATKPGVADTQYF
cdr3_nt: TGTGCCACCAAACCAGGGGTGGCAGATACGCAGTATTTT
clone_size: .
j_call: TRBJ2-3
d_call: .
v_call: TRBV24-1

cdr3_aa: CASSIWQELNTEAFF
cdr3_nt: TGTGCCAGCAGCATATGGCAAGAACTTAACACTGAAGCTTTCTTT
clone_size: .
j_call: TRBJ1-1
d_call: .
v_call: TRBV6-2/TRBV6-3

cdr3_aa: CASSLRRQVISGANVLTF
cdr3_nt: TGTGCCAGCAGCTTACGGCGACAGGTGATCTCTGGGGCCAACGTCCTGACTTTC
clone_size: .
j_call: TRBJ2-6
d_call: .
v_call: TRBV7-2